The source of this T cell receptor (beta chain) is a study of OX40 agonist ivuxolimab in advanced cancers. At the level of the study: Patient treatment consisted of intravenous ivuxolimab administration every 2 weeks at 0.01 to 10 mg/kg. Prior anti-PD-1, anti-PD-L1 or anti-CTLA-4 therapy was allowed; approximately 40% had some.

The study sampled blood at baseline, cycle 4 day 1, and cycle 7 day 1. The protocol was immunoSEQ multiplex PCR, while the TCRdb copy is restricted to in-frame clones and leaves out a portion. The table includes 60,000 or so clones, around 87% detected once. CDR3 length: 14 amino acids. Germline V lookup: CDR1 SGHNT, CDR2 YYREEE (reference sequence). Trimming took 0 bases from V and 8 from J, leaving 14 bases between them. Sequenced material: CD4+ or CD8+ T cells sorted from blood, taken in a trial of the OX40 agonist ivuxolimab. V and J are TRBV5-4 and TRBJ1-1; tentatively, D is TRBD1 (6 bases). The sequence derives from an adult with an advanced solid tumor such as melanoma, head and neck, liver or kidney cancer. CDR3 amino acids: CASSLARGPDEAFF. The DNA for the CDR3 is TGTGCCAGCAGCTTGGCCAGGGGACCGGACGAAGCTTTCTTT.